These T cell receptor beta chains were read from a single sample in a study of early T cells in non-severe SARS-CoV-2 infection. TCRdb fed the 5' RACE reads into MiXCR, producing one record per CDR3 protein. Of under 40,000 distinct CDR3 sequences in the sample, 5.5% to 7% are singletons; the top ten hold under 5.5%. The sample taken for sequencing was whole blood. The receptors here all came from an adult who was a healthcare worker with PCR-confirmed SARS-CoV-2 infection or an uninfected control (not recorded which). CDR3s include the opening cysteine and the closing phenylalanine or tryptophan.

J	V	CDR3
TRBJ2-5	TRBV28	CASSLETGWETQYF
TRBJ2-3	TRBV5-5	CASSPGLAGDGARVYF
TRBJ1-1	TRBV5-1	CASSLETDWDTEAFF
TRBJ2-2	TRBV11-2	CASSRTANTGELFF
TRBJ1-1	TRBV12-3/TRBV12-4	CASSRKDGWNTEAFF
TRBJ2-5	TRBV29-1	CSAGDFEETQYF
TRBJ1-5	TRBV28	CASSPRDLLLSNQPQHF
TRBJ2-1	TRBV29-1	CSVQEVYNEQFF
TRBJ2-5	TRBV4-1	CASSSDRGRSQYF
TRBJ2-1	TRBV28	CASSYRDRPYNEQFF
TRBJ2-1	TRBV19	CASSIVTSGRANEQFF
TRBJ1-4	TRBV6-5	CASSQGGFDEKLFF
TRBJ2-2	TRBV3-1	CASSRQTGGSGELFF
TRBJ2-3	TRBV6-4	CASSEGTTDTQYF
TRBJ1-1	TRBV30	CAWSVGVGVSTEAFF
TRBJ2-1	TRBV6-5	CASSWRSSYNEQFF
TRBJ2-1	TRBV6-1	CASRGLAAQGVNEQFF
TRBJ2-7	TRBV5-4	CASSLFPGNEQYF
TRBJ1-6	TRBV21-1	CASSRDSYSPLHF
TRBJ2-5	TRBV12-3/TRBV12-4	CASRVLLAGGSETQYF
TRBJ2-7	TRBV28	CASSLRAYEQNF
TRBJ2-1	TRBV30	CAWSTGLGSDEQFF
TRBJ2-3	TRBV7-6	CASSSSDTQYF
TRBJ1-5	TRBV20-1	CSAINTGHRNQPQHF
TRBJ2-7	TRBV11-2	CASSDLPGGVGEQYF
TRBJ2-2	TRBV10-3	CAITATSRVDTGELFF
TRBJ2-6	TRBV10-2	CASSEISGANVLTF
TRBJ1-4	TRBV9	CASSFHTGTGGEKLFF
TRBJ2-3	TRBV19	CASSPGNTDTQYF
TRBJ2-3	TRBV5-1	CASSLAILDTLDTQYF
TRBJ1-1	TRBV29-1	CSAWDREDTEAFF
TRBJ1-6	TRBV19	CAGPRRFGSYNSPLHF
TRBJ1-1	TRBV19	CASRTTGAGSSIETEAFF
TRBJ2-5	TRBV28	CASSPIKGAEETQYF
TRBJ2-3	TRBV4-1	CASSQWTGGTHTDTQYF
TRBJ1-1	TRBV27	CASSLWGQSTEAFF
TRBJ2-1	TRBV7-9	CASSPRAGEVSDEQFF
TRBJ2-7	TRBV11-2	CASKGYKSYEQYF
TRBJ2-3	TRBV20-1	CSAAGTGGRDTDTQYF
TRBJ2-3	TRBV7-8	CASSLVDTDTQYF
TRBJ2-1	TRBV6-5	CASNPTGGKAEQFF
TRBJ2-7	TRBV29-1	CSVQQGAGEQYF
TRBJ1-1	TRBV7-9	CASTRRQNTEAFF
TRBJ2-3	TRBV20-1	CSANGRREGREDTQYF
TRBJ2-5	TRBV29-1	CSVEDPGNFQETQYF
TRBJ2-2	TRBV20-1	CSARLAGGPSGELFF
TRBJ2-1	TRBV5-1	CASSDRVGRVLGNNEQFF
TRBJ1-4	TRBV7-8	CASSDGTGGEKLFF
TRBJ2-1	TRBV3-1	CASSQGADTSGKIF
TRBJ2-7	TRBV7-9	CASSLVTGPMIGDEQYF
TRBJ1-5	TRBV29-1	CSVGEGLHQPQHF
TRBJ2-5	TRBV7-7	CASSLAGLPGEETQYF
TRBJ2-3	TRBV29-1	CSILSWGTRELREDTQYF